The 11 T cell receptor beta chains reported below all come from one sample, sequenced in a study of blood T cell repertoires in COVID-19. The assay was immunoSEQ multiplex PCR, and TCRdb's table has in-frame clones only and misses some. The repertoire holds about 20,000 clones, with around nine tenths as singletons. The source material was peripheral blood. Receptors originate from a human donor in a cohort sampled during active COVID-19. The donor label of this sample is uncertain.

The V gene is TRBV5-4, the J gene TRBJ2-3, with a weak D call TRBD1 (5 bases). The CDR3 length is 15 residues. Trimming stripped 4 bases from V and 1 base from J, with 13 bases between. Germline V gene lookup returns CDR1 SGHNT and CDR2 YYREEE (reference sequence). This CDR3 is CASSQGGPRTDTQYF. DNA of the CDR3: TGTGCCAGCAGCCAGGGTGGACCCCGCACAGATACGCAGTATTTT.

This rearrangement joins TRBV19 to TRBJ1-1; TRBD1 aligns across 7 bases. Germline trimming cut 6 bases from V and 2 bases from J; bases unmatched to any gene: 6. CDR1 and CDR2 (germline): LNHDA, SQIVND (reference sequence). The CDR3 runs to 14 residues. CDR3 in DNA: TGTGCCAGTAGCTCACAGGGGTTAAACACTGAAGCTTTCTTT. Protein product: CASSSQGLNTEAFF.

The V gene is TRBV7-9, the J gene TRBJ2-7, with TRBD2 identical over 12 bases. The CDR3 consists of 18 residues. Trimming at V came to 7 bases and at J to 0 bases, leaving 13 bases not matched to a gene. Germline V gene sequence: CDR1 SEHNR, CDR2 FQNEAQ (reference sequence). CDR3 coding DNA: TGTGCCAGCACCGCCCGGGCTAGCGGGAGGGGGCCCTCCTACGAGCAGTACTTC. The encoded protein is CASTARASGRGPSYEQYF.

V usage is TRBV5-6 and J usage is TRBJ2-3; TRBD1 might be the D (6 bases). This CDR3 spans 12 amino acids. Trimming stripped 0 bases from V and 13 bases from J, with 12 bases between. CDR1 is SGHDT and CDR2 is YYEEEE in the germline V gene. The CDR3 loop reads CASSLAQGFKYF. In nucleotides, the CDR3 is TGTGCCAGCAGCTTGGCACAGGGATTTAAGTATTTT.

Concerning this clone itself: The junction does not match germline at one end; this may be a read error. This rearrangement joins TRBV13 to TRBJ1-2; D is perhaps TRBD1 (5 bases). CDR3 length: 12 residues. Germline CDR1 PRHDT, CDR2 FYEKMQ (reference sequence). The CDR3 loop reads CASSLGAYGYTF. DNA for the CDR3: TGTGCCAGCAGCCTAGGGGCCTATGGCTACACCTTC.

This clone occurred a few times. This chain joins TRBV27 and TRBJ2-7; 7 bases are a match to TRBD1. CDR1 MNHEY and CDR2 SMNVEV come from the germline V gene (reference sequence). After removal of 6 bases from V and 4 bases from J, the junction contained 3 bases not matched to a gene. This CDR3 has 12 amino acids. The CDR3 sequence: CASSRQGYEQYF. For the CDR3, the DNA is TGTGCCAGCAGCAGACAGGGATACGAGCAGTACTTC.

This clone was observed once. This rearrangement joins TRBV20-1 to TRBJ2-3; a possible D gene is TRBD2 (5 bases). Germline V gene sequence: CDR1 DFQATT, CDR2 SNEGSKA (reference sequence). This CDR3 comprises 13 residues. V was trimmed by 3 bases and J by 1 base, leaving 8 bases between them. DNA for the CDR3: TGCAGTGCTAGTCTCGGGGGCACAGATACGCAGTATTTT. This translates into CSASLGGTDTQYF.

This clone was seen just once. This sequence joins TRBV24-1 and TRBJ2-3; 13 bases map to TRBD2. Germline assignment: CDR1 KGHDR and CDR2 SFDVKD. This CDR3 spans 15 amino acids. Germline trimming cut 7 bases from V and 3 bases from J; bases unmatched to any gene: 3. This CDR3 reads CATSGTSGNTDTQYF. The CDR3 coding sequence is TGTGCCACCAGCGGGACTAGCGGGAATACAGATACGCAGTATTTT.

The J gene is TRBJ1-1, the V gene TRBV2; 8 bases match TRBD1. Germline V lookup: CDR1 SNHLY, CDR2 FYNNEI. Germline trimming cut 5 bases from V and 10 bases from J; bases unmatched to any gene: 6. The CDR3 runs to 12 residues. CDR3 DNA sequence: TGTGCCAGCAGTTCGGACAGGGAGGGAGCTTTCTTT. Protein product: CASSSDREGAFF.

V and J are TRBV6-5 and TRBJ1-6; tentative D call: TRBD1 (5 bases). Trimming stripped 3 bases from V and 7 bases from J, with 10 bases between. CDR3 length: 14 amino acids. Germline V CDR1 and CDR2: MNHEY, SVGAGI. The CDR3 sequence is CASSYLGGNSPLHF. CDR3 DNA: TGTGCCAGCAGTTATCTCGGGGGAAATTCACCCCTCCACTTT.

J is TRBJ2-1 and V is TRBV19; D might be TRBD1 (6 bases). In germline, CDR1 is LNHDA, CDR2 SQIVND (reference sequence). The length of the CDR3 is 15 residues. V shed 5 bases and J shed 6 bases, with 17 bases lying between them. CDR3: CASSQDREHGNEQFF. The CDR3 coding sequence is TGTGCCAGTAGTCAGGACAGAGAACACGGCAATGAGCAGTTCTTC.